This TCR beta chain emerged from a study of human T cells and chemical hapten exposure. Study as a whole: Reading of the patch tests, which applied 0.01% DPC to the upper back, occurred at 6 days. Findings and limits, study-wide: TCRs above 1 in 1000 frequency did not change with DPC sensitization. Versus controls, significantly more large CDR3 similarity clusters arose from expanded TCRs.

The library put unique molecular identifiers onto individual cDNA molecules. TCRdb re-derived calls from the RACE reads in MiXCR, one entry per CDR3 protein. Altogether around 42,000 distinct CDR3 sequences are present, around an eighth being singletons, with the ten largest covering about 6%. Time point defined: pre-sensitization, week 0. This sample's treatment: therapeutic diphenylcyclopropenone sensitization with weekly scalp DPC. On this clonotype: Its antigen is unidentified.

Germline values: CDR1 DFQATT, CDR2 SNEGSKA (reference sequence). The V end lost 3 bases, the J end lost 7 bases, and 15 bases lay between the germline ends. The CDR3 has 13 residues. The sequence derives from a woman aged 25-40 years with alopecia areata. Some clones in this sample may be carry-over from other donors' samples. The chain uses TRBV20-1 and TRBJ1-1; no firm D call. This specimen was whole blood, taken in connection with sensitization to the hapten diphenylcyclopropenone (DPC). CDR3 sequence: CSARGLSWGEAFF. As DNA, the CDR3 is TGCAGTGCTAGGGGCCTGAGTTGGGGTGAAGCTTTCTTT.